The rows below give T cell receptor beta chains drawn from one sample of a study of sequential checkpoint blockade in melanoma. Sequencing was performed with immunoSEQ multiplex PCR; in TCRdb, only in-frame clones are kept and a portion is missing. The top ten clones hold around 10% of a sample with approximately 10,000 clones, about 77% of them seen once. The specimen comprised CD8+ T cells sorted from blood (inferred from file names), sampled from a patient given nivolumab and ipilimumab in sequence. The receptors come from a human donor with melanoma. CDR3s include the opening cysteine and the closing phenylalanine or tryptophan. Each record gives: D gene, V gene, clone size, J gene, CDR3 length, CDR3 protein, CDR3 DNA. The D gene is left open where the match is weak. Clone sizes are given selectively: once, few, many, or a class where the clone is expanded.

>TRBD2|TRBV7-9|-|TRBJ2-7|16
CASSTPWGLAGYEQYF
TGTGCCAGCAGCACTCCCTGGGGACTAGCGGGCTACGAGCAGTACTTC
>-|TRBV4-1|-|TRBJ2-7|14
CASSQVSGPNEQYF
TGTGCCAGCAGCCAAGTTAGCGGACCTAACGAGCAGTACTTC
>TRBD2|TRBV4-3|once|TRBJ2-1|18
CASSQEGVGGSVYNEQFF
TGCGCCAGCAGCCAAGAGGGGGTTGGCGGGAGTGTGTACAATGAGCAGTTCTTC
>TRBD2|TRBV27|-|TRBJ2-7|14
CASSVAGGSYEQYF
TGTGCCAGCAGCGTAGCGGGAGGGTCCTACGAGCAGTACTTC
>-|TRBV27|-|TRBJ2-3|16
CASSSLLQGSTDTQYF
TGTGCCAGCAGTTCCCTTTTACAGGGTAGCACAGATACGCAGTATTTT
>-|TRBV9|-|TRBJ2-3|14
CASSVAGSTDTQYF
TGTGCCAGCAGCGTAGCGGGATCCACAGATACGCAGTATTTT
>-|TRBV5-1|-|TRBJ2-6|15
CASSNYESGANVLTF
TGCGCCAGCAGCAACTATGAGTCTGGGGCCAACGTCCTGACTTTC
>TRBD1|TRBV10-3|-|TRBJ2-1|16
CAISDPDRDPYNEQFF
TGTGCCATCAGTGACCCCGACAGGGATCCCTACAATGAGCAGTTCTTC
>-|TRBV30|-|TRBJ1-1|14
CAWSVLNSGTEAFF
TGTGCCTGGAGTGTACTCAACAGCGGCACTGAAGCTTTCTTT
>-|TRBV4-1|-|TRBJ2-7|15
CASSQVARLAYEQYF
TGCGCCAGCAGCCAAGTGGCGCGGCTCGCCTACGAGCAGTACTTC
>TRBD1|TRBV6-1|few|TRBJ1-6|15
CASSEEAGGRSPLHF
TGTGCCAGCAGTGAAGAGGCAGGGGGCCGGTCACCCCTCCACTTT
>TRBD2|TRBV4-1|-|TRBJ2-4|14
CASSPTSGSDIQYF
TGTGCCAGCAGCCCGACTAGCGGGAGTGACATTCAGTACTTC
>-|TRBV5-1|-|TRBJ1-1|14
CASSLGSGSTEAFF
TGCGCCAGCAGCTTGGGTTCGGGGAGTACTGAAGCTTTCTTT
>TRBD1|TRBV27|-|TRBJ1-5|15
CASSSTGFGDQPQHF
TGTGCCAGCAGTTCGACAGGGTTTGGGGATCAGCCCCAGCATTTT
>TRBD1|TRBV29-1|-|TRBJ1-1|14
CSVKGTVKNTEAFF
TGCAGCGTGAAAGGGACAGTTAAGAACACTGAAGCTTTCTTT